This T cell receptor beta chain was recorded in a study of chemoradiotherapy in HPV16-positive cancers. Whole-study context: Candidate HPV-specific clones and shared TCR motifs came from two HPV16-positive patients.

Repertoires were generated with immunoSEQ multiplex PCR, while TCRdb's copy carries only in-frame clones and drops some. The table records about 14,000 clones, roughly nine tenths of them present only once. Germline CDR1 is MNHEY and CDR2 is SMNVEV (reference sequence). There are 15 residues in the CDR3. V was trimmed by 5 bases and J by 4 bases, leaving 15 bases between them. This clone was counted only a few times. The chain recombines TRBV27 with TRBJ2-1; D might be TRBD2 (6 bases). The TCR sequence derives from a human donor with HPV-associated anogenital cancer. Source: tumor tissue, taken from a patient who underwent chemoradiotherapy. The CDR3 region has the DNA TGTGCCAGCAGTGCCTTAGCGGAGAATTACAATGAGCAGTTCTTC. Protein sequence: CASSALAENYNEQFF.